This TCR beta chain was profiled in a study of graft-versus-host responses after intestinal transplantation. About the study: The recipients all started with anti-thymocyte globulin induction and then took tacrolimus and steroids for around three years. Study-wide points: High graft-versus-host to host-versus-graft clonal ratios were seen in allografts of patients with graft-donor T cell macrochimerism. Present in recipient marrow, GvH clones included some that appeared first in ileum or blood.

The length of the CDR3 is 14 residues. Germline V CDR1 and CDR2: SGHRS, YFSETQ. For this clone: The antigen is not known. At one of its ends the junction is not consistent with the germline gene, which may arise from a read error. Other DNA sequences within the sample encode an identical CDR3.

Measured with immunoSEQ multiplex PCR; TCRdb has only the in-frame clones, and not every one. The sample has about 9,500 clones, 88% seen once. The rearrangement joins TRBV5-1 to TRBJ2-5; D might be TRBD1 (5 bases). The sample was PBMCs, taken approximately 240 days after intestinal transplant. The receptor was derived from a human patient who received an intestinal transplant, so some T cells may come from the graft donor. The DNA of the CDR3 is TGCGCCAGCAGCCCTCGGACAAACCAAGAGACCCAATACTTC. It codes for CASSPRTNQETQYF. Using reference TRBV5-1 and TRBJ2-5 for the parts outside the CDR3, the full variable domain is KAGVTQTPRYLIKTRGQQVTLSCSPISGHRSVSWYQQTPGQGLQFLFEYFSETQRNKGNFPGRFSGRQFSNSRSEMNVSTLELGDSALYLCASSPRTNQETQYFGPGTRLLVL.